This T cell receptor (beta chain) was sequenced during a study of blood T cell repertoires in COVID-19. At the level of the study: The samples span acute and convalescent COVID-19 from the United States, Italy and Spain. The analysed material was cDNA or gDNA that came from T cells, B-cell-depleted T cells, or PBMCs.

Source study methods: By means of reference gene primer amplification, nucleated cell counts were estimated. Sequencing was performed with immunoSEQ multiplex PCR; in TCRdb, only in-frame clones are kept and a portion is missing. The DNA gave D and trimming, while V, J and clone size come from that table. The sample contains about 230,000 clones, around 80% of which appear only once. Germline CDR1 is MNHEY and CDR2 is SVGAGI. The CDR3 has 12 residues. Trimming pared 6 bases from V and 7 bases from J, leaving 12 bases between. The source of this sequence is a man aged 40-49 years with acute or convalescent COVID-19. The material sequenced was peripheral blood. This rearrangement joins TRBV6-5 to TRBJ1-1; tentatively, D is TRBD1 (5 bases). Here the CDR3 reads CASSGTGVEAFF. CDR3 bases: TGTGCCAGCAGCGGGACGGGAGTTGAAGCTTTCTTT.